The text below deals with one TCR beta chain. The antigen is undetermined. The data are from a study of OX40 agonist ivuxolimab in advanced cancers. The overall study: Eligibility rules accepted prior anti-PD-1, anti-PD-L1 or anti-CTLA-4 therapy, and roughly 42% had some. Overall study results and limits: Compared with CD4+, CD8+ T cells on average had more expanded clones.

The CDR3 is 14 amino acids. V lost 0 bases and J lost 4, with 10 bases in between. Germline CDR1 SGHRS, CDR2 YFSETQ. Profiled with immunoSEQ multiplex PCR; TCRdb holds only in-frame clones, not every one. The sample holds roughly 73,000 clones; around 92% are singletons and the top ten take over 2.5%. Sequencing used CD4+ or CD8+ T cells sorted from blood, obtained in a trial of the OX40 agonist ivuxolimab. The rearrangement uses TRBV5-1 and TRBJ1-1, with D possibly matching TRBD1 (6 bases). The clonotype was recovered from an adult with an advanced solid tumor such as melanoma, head and neck, liver or kidney cancer. The CDR3 DNA reads TGCGCCAGCAGCTTGGGGGGGCTCGGCACTGAAGCTTTCTTT. Residues: CASSLGGLGTEAFF.